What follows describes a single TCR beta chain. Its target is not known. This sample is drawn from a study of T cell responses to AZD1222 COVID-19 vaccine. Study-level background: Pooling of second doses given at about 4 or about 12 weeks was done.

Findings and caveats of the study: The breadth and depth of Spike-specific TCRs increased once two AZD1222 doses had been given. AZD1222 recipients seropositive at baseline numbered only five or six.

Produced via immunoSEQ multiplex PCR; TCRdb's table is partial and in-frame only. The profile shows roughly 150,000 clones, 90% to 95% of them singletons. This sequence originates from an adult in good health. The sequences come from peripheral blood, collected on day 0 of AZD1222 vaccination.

CDR3 sequence (DNA): TGTGCCAGCATAAGTATCGTCCCCGGGGAGCTGTTTTTT. Amino acids: CASISIVPGELFF. The genes are TRBV6-5 and TRBJ2-2; D unresolved. This CDR3 is built from 13 residues. Trimming cost V 7 bases and J 6 bases, with 12 bases left between them. Per germline, CDR1 MNHEY and CDR2 SVGAGI.